The following is a T cell receptor beta chain sequence with its context. The antigen is undetermined. Method: immunoSEQ multiplex PCR; TCRdb's copy keeps in-frame clones and lacks some. The sample records about 2.3 million clones, 85% to 95% being singletons. CDR3 size: 14 residues. Germline lookup yields CDR1 SGHRS and CDR2 YFSETQ. J lost 8 bases, V lost 0 bases, and 4 bases had no gene match. This sample is part of a study of shared clonotypes between healthy human individuals. There were no recent acute infections or vaccinations among the donors, who were healthy HIV-negative adults. Study observations and caveats: Sample collection involved blood only; tissue repertoires are likely different.

The sequenced sample was naive CD4+ T cells from PBMCs. Subset reported: CD45RA+ positively selected. The TCR originated in a man between 18 and 35 years old in good health. Some clones in this sample may be carry-over from other donors' samples. This chain connects TRBV5-1 to TRBJ1-4; 7 nucleotides line up with TRBD1. CDR3 amino acids: CASSLGDSTEKLFF. CDR3 DNA: TGCGCCAGCAGCTTGGGGGACAGCACCGAAAAACTGTTTTTT. The full variable domain, in which reference TRBV5-1 and TRBJ1-4 provide the parts outside the CDR3, is KAGVTQTPRYLIKTRGQQVTLSCSPISGHRSVSWYQQTPGQGLQFLFEYFSETQRNKGNFPGRFSGRQFSNSRSEMNVSTLELGDSALYLCASSLGDSTEKLFFGSGTQLSVL.